This T cell receptor (beta chain) is drawn from a study of T cells after yellow fever vaccination. The V end was cut by 0 bases, the J end by 4 bases, with 15 bases between. CDR3 length equals 16 residues. CDR1 and CDR2 (germline): MRHNA, SNTAGT. In this sample, this clonotype turned up a few times. MiXCR, applied by TCRdb to the 5' RACE reads, yields one record per CDR3 protein. The table lists 150,000 to 200,000 distinct CDR3 sequences, approximately 6.2% of them singletons, with 2.5% to 3.5% in the top ten. The specimen was CD4+ T cells sorted from PBMCs, collected on the day of the first yellow fever vaccination. The clonotype was recovered from a man younger than 30 who received the YFV17D yellow fever vaccine. V usage is TRBV6-4 and J usage is TRBJ1-2, with D possibly being TRBD1 (5 bases). CDR3 bases: TGTGCCAGCAGTGACTCTTCCGGGGCCAGCGGCTATGGCTACACCTTC. This codes for CASSDSSGASGYGYTF.